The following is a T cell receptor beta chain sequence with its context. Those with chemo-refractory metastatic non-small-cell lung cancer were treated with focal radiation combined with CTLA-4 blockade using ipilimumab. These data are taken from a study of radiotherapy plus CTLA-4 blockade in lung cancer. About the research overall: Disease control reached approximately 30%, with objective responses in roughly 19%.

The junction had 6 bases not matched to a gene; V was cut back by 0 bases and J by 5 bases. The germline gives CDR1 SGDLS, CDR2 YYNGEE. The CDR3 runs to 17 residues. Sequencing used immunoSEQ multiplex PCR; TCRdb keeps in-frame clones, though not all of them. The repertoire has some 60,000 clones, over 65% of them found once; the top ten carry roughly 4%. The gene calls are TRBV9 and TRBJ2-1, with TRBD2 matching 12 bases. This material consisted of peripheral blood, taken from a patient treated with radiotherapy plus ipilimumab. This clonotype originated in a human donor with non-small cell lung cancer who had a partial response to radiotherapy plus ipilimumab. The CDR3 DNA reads TGTGCCAGCAGCGTAGGGGCTAGCGGGGGGGCAAACAATGAGCAGTTCTTC. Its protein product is CASSVGASGGANNEQFF. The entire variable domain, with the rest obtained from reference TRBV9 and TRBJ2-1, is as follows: DSGVTQTPKHLITATGQRVTLRCSPRSGDLSVYWYQQSLDQGLQFLIQYYNGEERAKGNILERFSAQQFPDLHSELNLSSLELGDSALYFCASSVGASGGANNEQFFGPGTRLTVL.